Described below is a single T cell receptor (beta chain) sequence and its context. Its specificity is not known. The data derive from a study of T cells in tuberculosis. Study-wide context: This South African cohort compared adolescents with or without latent tuberculosis against adults with active tuberculosis.

V lost 3 bases, J lost 0 bases, and 10 bases stayed unmatched. The CDR3 is 17 residues long. Per the germline V gene, CDR1 is LNHDA and CDR2 is SQIVND (reference sequence). Overall study results and limits: A GMM-specific repertoire classifier reached just under 90% accuracy, AUROC 0.90. Active tuberculosis patients had shorter CDR3-alpha; the beta difference was nonsignificant.

The table came from immunoSEQ multiplex PCR; TCRdb's copy has only in-frame clones and leaves some out. Of some 47,000 clones detected, roughly 96% appear once; the ten largest clones hold roughly 6.9%. Each donor contributed 90,000 to 100,000 T cells on average, unsorted. The sequenced sample consisted of PBMCs. The clonotype comes from a donor aged 10-29 years with latent tuberculosis or without tuberculosis infection. The chain employs TRBV19 and TRBJ1-1; 7 positions match TRBD1. DNA for the CDR3: TGTGCCAGTAGTATTAGGGGACAGCGTCGAATGAACACTGAAGCTTTCTTT. This codes for CASSIRGQRRMNTEAFF.